This entry lists 30 T cell receptor beta chains sequenced from one sample in a study of blood T cell repertoires in COVID-19. Method: immunoSEQ multiplex PCR; TCRdb's copy keeps in-frame clones and lacks some. Here the sample spans roughly 200,000 clones, about 86% being singletons. The material sequenced was PBMCs or T cells enriched from blood (not recorded which). The receptors derive from a middle-aged woman with acute COVID-19.

V is TRBV24-1 and J is TRBJ1-5; TRBD1 matches at 8 bases. Germline CDR1 is KGHDR and CDR2 is SFDVKD. This CDR3 spans 15 amino acids. The ends lost 3 bases at V and 6 bases at J; junction bases unmatched: 6. DNA of the CDR3: TGTGCCACCAGTGATCCGAGGACAGGGAGTCAGCCCCAGCATTTT. Its translation is CATSDPRTGSQPQHF.

This clone has just a few counts. The chain has TRBV27 and TRBJ2-2; 8 nucleotides line up with TRBD1. V shed 6 bases and J 4 bases; nucleotides not matched to a gene: 4. The CDR3 consists of 14 residues. The germline V gene has CDR1 MNHEY and CDR2 SMNVEV (reference sequence). CDR3 nucleotide sequence: TGTGCCAGCAGCGACAGGGGCCCCACCGGGGAGCTGTTTTTT. Protein product: CASSDRGPTGELFF.

A few counts support this clone. V and J are TRBV5-8 and TRBJ1-5, with D unclear. The CDR3 runs to 14 residues. Deletions cut 0 bases from V and 0 bases from J, with 4 bases between. Germline CDR1 and CDR2: SGHTS and YDEGEE. CDR3 sequence: CASSLVLSNQPQHF. CDR3 DNA sequence: TGTGCCAGCAGCTTGGTCCTTAGCAATCAGCCCCAGCATTTT. Together with reference TRBV5-8 and TRBJ1-5, the CDR3 gives the full variable domain: EAGVTQSPTHLIKTRGQQATLRCSPISGHTSVYWYQQALGLGLQFLLWYDEGEERNRGNFPPRFSGRQFPNYSSELNVNALELEDSALYLCASSLVLSNQPQHFGDGTRLSIL.

The CDR3 sequence: CASSQERGAGVATAQETQYF. Here the CDR3 DNA reads TGCGCCAGCAGCCAAGAGAGAGGAGCGGGAGTCGCGACGGCGCAAGAGACCCAGTACTTC. The chain couples TRBV4-1 to TRBJ2-5, with 8 bases that match TRBD2. J was trimmed by 2 bases and V by 0 bases; bases with no gene match: 17. The CDR3 spans 20 residues. Germline V gives CDR1 MGHRA, CDR2 YSYEKL.

The chain uses TRBV28 and TRBJ2-7; 9 bases fit TRBD1. Germline values: CDR1 MDHEN, CDR2 SYDVKM. V gave up 4 bases and J gave up 6 bases; unmatched junction bases: 13. The CDR3 spans 16 residues. In nucleotides, the CDR3 is TGTGCCAGCAGTTCCGTGGCCGGGACAGGGCCGGGCGAGCAGTACTTC. Its protein product is CASSSVAGTGPGEQYF.

The chain combines TRBV6-2 or TRBV6-3 with TRBJ2-3; possibly TRBD2 for D (6 bases). CDR1 MNHEY and CDR2 SVGEGT come from the germline V gene. The CDR3 extends over 15 amino acids. V shed 2 bases and J shed 2 bases, with 11 bases lying between them. CDR3 protein: CASSYGGTDTDTQYF. CDR3 nucleotides: TGTGCCAGCAGTTACGGCGGGACCGACACAGATACGCAGTATTTT.

This chain uses TRBV11-3 with TRBJ1-3; unclear D gene. The CDR3 contains 13 residues. With 0 bases removed from V and 8 bases from J, the gap between germline ends came to 8 bases. The germline V gene has CDR1 SGHNT and CDR2 YENEEA. The CDR3: CASSLDLIDTIYF. CDR3 DNA: TGTGCCAGCAGCTTAGATCTAATTGACACCATATATTTT.

V and J are TRBV7-3 and TRBJ2-1; TRBD2 might be the D (6 bases). Germline CDR1 and CDR2: SGHTA and FQGTGA. Trimming cost V 2 bases and J 7 bases, with 21 bases left between them. The CDR3 sequence is 17 residues long. CDR3 bases: TGTGCCAGCAGCTTATATTTGGCGGGAAGGTCTGGGAATGAGCAGTTCTTC. Its protein is CASSLYLAGRSGNEQFF.

This sequence joins TRBV3-1 (or the pseudogene TRBV3-2) and TRBJ2-1; TRBD2 agrees at 14 bases. With V trimmed by 4 bases and J by 7 bases, 6 bases remained unmatched. The germline V gene encodes CDR1 LGHDT and CDR2 YNNKEL (reference sequence). CDR3 length: 16 residues. This CDR3 is CASSPLTSGRANEQFF. CDR3 in DNA: TGTGCCAGCAGCCCCTTGACTAGCGGGAGGGCTAATGAGCAGTTCTTC.

The J gene is TRBJ2-7, the V gene TRBV7-9; perhaps TRBD2 as D (5 bases). Germline lookup yields CDR1 SEHNR and CDR2 FQNEAQ (reference sequence). This CDR3 comprises 13 residues. Deletions cut 5 bases from V and 4 bases from J, with 12 bases between. The CDR3: CASSPISGYEQYF. For the CDR3, the DNA is TGTGCCAGCAGCCCTATTTCGGGATACGAGCAGTACTTC.

The chain links TRBV12-3 or TRBV12-4 to TRBJ1-2; D is undetermined. Trimming took 2 bases from V and 4 from J, leaving 8 bases between them. This CDR3 is built from 13 residues. CDR3 coding DNA: TGTGCCAGCAGTTTAAGCGGATTCTATGGCTACACCTTC. Amino acids: CASSLSGFYGYTF.

This sequence joins TRBV19 and TRBJ2-2; 7 bases align to TRBD2. V lost 7 bases, J lost 5 bases, and 7 bases stayed unmatched. Germline CDR1 is LNHDA and CDR2 is SQIVND (reference sequence). The CDR3 length is 14 residues. The CDR3 region has the DNA TGTGCCAGTACCAGGACTAGGGAGACCGGGGAGCTGTTTTTT. Its translation: CASTRTRETGELFF.

The chain recombines TRBV4-1 with TRBJ1-2; TRBD1 matches at 7 bases. The CDR3 sequence is 16 residues long. CDR1 and CDR2 from the germline V gene are MGHRA and YSYEKL. V was clipped by 0 bases and J by 3 bases; unmatched bases: 7. CDR3 bases: TGCGCCAGCAGCCAAGATCAACAGGGGAGAGACTATGGCTACACCTTC. Translated: CASSQDQQGRDYGYTF.

This rearrangement joins TRBV6-5 to TRBJ2-5, with 7 bases aligning to TRBD2. With V trimmed by 0 bases and J by 5 bases, 3 bases remained unmatched. This CDR3 is built from 14 residues. In germline, CDR1 is MNHEY, CDR2 SVGAGI. CDR3 sequence: CASSYSTSKETQYF. DNA for the CDR3: TGTGCCAGCAGTTACTCGACTAGCAAGGAGACCCAGTACTTC.

CDR3 nucleotide sequence: TGCGCCAGCAGCTTCCTGCCAGGGGGCGAAGGCAATCAGCCCCAGCATTTT. This translates into CASSFLPGGEGNQPQHF. The chain joins TRBV5-1 to TRBJ1-5; 8 bases agree with TRBD1. Germline V CDR1 and CDR2: SGHRS, YFSETQ. This CDR3 has 17 residues. J gave up 2 bases and V 2 bases, and 9 bases lay outside the gene matches.

V is TRBV30 and J is TRBJ1-1; TRBD1 agrees at 9 bases. V was pared by 5 bases and J by 3 bases, with 7 bases of the junction left unmatched. The CDR3 loop spans 14 amino acids. The germline V gene has CDR1 GTSNPN and CDR2 SVGIG (reference sequence). In DNA form, the CDR3 reads TGTGCCTGGTCAACAGGGGGCGCAGACACTGAAGCTTTCTTT. It encodes CAWSTGGADTEAFF.

The chain links TRBV5-1 to TRBJ2-1; 7 bases line up with TRBD1. The CDR3 sequence is 15 residues long. The V gene's germline CDR1 is SGHRS and CDR2 YFSETQ. V shed 0 bases and J 8 bases; nucleotides not matched to a gene: 8. The CDR3, as DNA: TGCGCCAGCAGCTTGGACAGGGGTCTGATCTATGAGCAGTTCTTC. Its translation is CASSLDRGLIYEQFF.

This chain joins TRBV5-1 and TRBJ2-2, with 9 bases that match TRBD2. After removal of 4 bases from V and 6 bases from J, the junction contained 10 bases not matched to a gene. The CDR3 spans 16 residues. The germline V gene has CDR1 SGHRS and CDR2 YFSETQ. The CDR3 region is CASSLPPAGGAGELFF. In DNA, the CDR3 is TGCGCCAGCAGCCTCCCCCCCGCGGGGGGGGCCGGGGAGCTGTTTTTT.

The rearrangement joins TRBV9 to TRBJ2-1; D is perhaps TRBD2 (5 bases). V was pared by 6 bases and J by 1 base, with 14 bases between. The CDR3 has 15 residues. Per germline, CDR1 SGDLS and CDR2 YYNGEE. The CDR3 spells CASTPSGTSYNEQFF. Here the CDR3 DNA reads TGTGCCAGCACCCCAAGCGGAACTTCCTACAATGAGCAGTTCTTC.

V is TRBV3-1 (or the pseudogene TRBV3-2) and J is TRBJ2-4; TRBD2 matches 9 bases. The CDR3 contains 17 residues. Unmatched junction bases numbered 15, after V lost 4 bases and J lost 8 bases. The germline CDR1 and CDR2 sequences are LGHDT and YNNKEL (reference sequence). CDR3 amino acids: CASSLQRASGKGDIQYF. For the CDR3, the DNA is TGTGCCAGCAGCCTGCAACGGGCTAGCGGGAAAGGGGACATTCAGTACTTC.

This clone was picked up one time. V is TRBV30 and J is TRBJ2-5, with 7 bases aligning to TRBD2. J gave up 6 bases and V 2 bases, and 9 bases lay outside the gene matches. The CDR3 extends over 14 amino acids. CDR1 GTSNPN and CDR2 SVGIG come from the germline V gene (reference sequence). CDR3 region: CAWSIGGGIKTQYF. The DNA of the CDR3 is TGTGCCTGGAGTATTGGGGGAGGGATTAAGACCCAGTACTTC.

This chain connects TRBV19 to TRBJ1-5; D unresolved. The CDR3 totals 12 residues. Germline CDR1 and CDR2: LNHDA and SQIVND (reference sequence). With 7 bases removed from V and 2 bases from J, the gap between germline ends came to 6 bases. The CDR3 spells CASTEGNQPQHF. CDR3 sequence (DNA): TGTGCCAGTACGGAGGGCAATCAGCCCCAGCATTTT.

J is TRBJ1-3 and V is TRBV19, with TRBD1 identical over 7 bases. CDR1 is LNHDA and CDR2 is SQIVND in the germline V gene (reference sequence). Trimming at V came to 4 bases and at J to 0 bases, leaving 9 bases not matched to a gene. CDR3 length: 17 residues. In DNA, the CDR3 is TGTGCCAGTAGTAATCCAGGACAGGCTCGCTCTGGAAACACCATATATTTT. Translated: CASSNPGQARSGNTIYF.

The chain has TRBV25-1 and TRBJ2-3; the match to TRBD1 covers 10 bases. CDR1 MGHDK and CDR2 SYGVNS come from the germline V gene. The CDR3 totals 15 residues. The ends lost 5 bases at V and 4 bases at J; junction bases unmatched: 6. This chain's CDR3 is CASSIPGQGSDTQYF. CDR3 nucleotide sequence: TGTGCCAGCAGTATCCCGGGACAGGGGTCAGATACGCAGTATTTT. Complete variable domain (other parts from reference TRBV25-1 and TRBJ2-3): EADIYQTPRYLVIGTGKKITLECSQTMGHDKMYWYQQDPGMELHLIHYSYGVNSTEKGDLSSESTVSRIRTEHFPLTLESARPSHTSQYLCASSIPGQGSDTQYFGPGTRLTVL.

The chain couples TRBV3-1 (or the pseudogene TRBV3-2) to TRBJ2-7; 7 bases map to TRBD1. Germline trimming cut 4 bases from V and 5 bases from J; bases unmatched to any gene: 11. The CDR3 totals 15 residues. Germline CDR1 reads LGHDT; CDR2 reads YNNKEL (reference sequence). The CDR3 coding sequence is TGTGCCAGCAGCCCCGGTAGGGGGCGAAGAAACGAGCAGTACTTC. Amino acid sequence: CASSPGRGRRNEQYF.

V gene TRBV15 combines with J gene TRBJ2-5; 12 bases are a match to TRBD2. Germline loops: CDR1 LNHNV, CDR2 YYDKDF (reference sequence). This CDR3 comprises 16 residues. Trimming at V came to 3 bases and at J to 4 bases, leaving 6 bases not matched to a gene. The CDR3 reads CATSSLTSGRRETQYF. CDR3 bases: TGTGCCACCAGCAGCTTGACTAGCGGGAGACGAGAGACCCAGTACTTC.

The chain couples TRBV6-5 to TRBJ1-5, with 10 bases identical to TRBD1. Germline V gene data show CDR1 as MNHEY and CDR2 as SVGAGI. This CDR3 spans 15 amino acids. V shed 6 bases and J 5 bases; nucleotides not matched to a gene: 7. CDR3 in DNA: TGTGCCAGCAGCTTGGACAGGGGGACCTATCAGCCCCAGCATTTT. Translation gives CASSLDRGTYQPQHF.

The chain recombines TRBV10-2 with TRBJ2-2; 13 bases are a match to TRBD2. The CDR3 totals 15 residues. Germline CDR1 and CDR2: WSHSY and SAAADI. The V gene end was trimmed by 8 bases and the J gene end by 7 bases; junction bases not matched to a gene: 7. The CDR3 is CASRTSGSSGGELFF. CDR3 in DNA: TGCGCCAGCCGGACTAGCGGGAGTTCGGGCGGGGAGCTGTTTTTT.

V is TRBV3-1 (or the pseudogene TRBV3-2) and J is TRBJ2-7, with 10 bases matching TRBD1. Germline-derived CDR1 and CDR2 are LGHDT and YNNKEL (reference sequence). This CDR3 contains 14 residues. Germline trimming cut 4 bases from V and 7 bases from J; bases unmatched to any gene: 7. The CDR3 nucleotides read TGTGCCAGCAGCCCGGGACAGGGGTCGGGGGAGCAGTACTTC. Protein: CASSPGQGSGEQYF.

The rearrangement links TRBV11-1 to TRBJ2-7, with TRBD2 identical over 7 bases. After removal of 2 bases from V and 2 bases from J, the junction contained 6 bases not matched to a gene. This CDR3 has 15 amino acids. CDR1 is SGHAT and CDR2 is FQDESV in the germline V gene (reference sequence). The CDR3: CASSLQAGDAYEQYF. The CDR3 DNA follows: TGTGCCAGCAGCTTACAGGCGGGAGACGCCTACGAGCAGTACTTC. The entire variable domain, with the rest obtained from reference TRBV11-1 and TRBJ2-7, is as follows: EAEVAQSPRYKITEKSQAVAFWCDPISGHATLYWYRQILGQGPELLVQFQDESVVDDSQLPKDRFSAERLKGVDSTLKIQPAELGDSAMYLCASSLQAGDAYEQYFGPGTRLTVT.